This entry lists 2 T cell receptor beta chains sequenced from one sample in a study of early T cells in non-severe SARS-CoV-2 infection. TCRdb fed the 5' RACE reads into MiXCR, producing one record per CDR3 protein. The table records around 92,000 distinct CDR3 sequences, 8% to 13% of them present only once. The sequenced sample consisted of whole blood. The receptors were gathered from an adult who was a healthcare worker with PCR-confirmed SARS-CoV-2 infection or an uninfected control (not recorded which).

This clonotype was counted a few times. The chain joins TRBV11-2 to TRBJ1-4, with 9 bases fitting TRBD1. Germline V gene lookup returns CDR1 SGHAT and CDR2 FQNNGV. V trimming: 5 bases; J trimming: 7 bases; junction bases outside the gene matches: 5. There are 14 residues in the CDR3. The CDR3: CASSPGTGSEKLFF. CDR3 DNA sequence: TGTGCCAGCAGCCCTGGGACAGGGTCTGAAAAACTGTTTTTT.

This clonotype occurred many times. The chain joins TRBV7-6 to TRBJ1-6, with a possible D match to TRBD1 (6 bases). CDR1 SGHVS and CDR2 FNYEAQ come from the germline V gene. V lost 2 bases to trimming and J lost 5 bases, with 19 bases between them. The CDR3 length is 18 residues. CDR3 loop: CASSLNPFGGEDNSPLHF. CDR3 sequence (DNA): TGTGCCAGCAGCTTAAACCCCTTCGGGGGCGAGGATAATTCACCCCTCCACTTT.